Shown below are 14 T cell receptor beta chains from a single sample sequenced in a study of T cell changes during pregnancy in multiple sclerosis. Sequencing used immunoSEQ multiplex PCR; TCRdb keeps in-frame clones, though not all of them. The sample holds approximately 96,000 clones, approximately 90% seen once. Sequenced material: peripheral blood, taken after pregnancy. Source of these receptors: a female donor in good health, enrolled as a control in a pregnancy study.

The V gene is TRBV7-9, the J gene TRBJ2-3; 12 nucleotides match TRBD2. V lost 6 bases and J lost 2; bases outside the gene matches: 6. Per germline, CDR1 SEHNR and CDR2 FQNEAQ (reference sequence). The CDR3 consists of 16 residues. The CDR3, as DNA: TGTGCCAGCAGGGAAGGACTAGCGGGGTTCACAGATACGCAGTATTTT. Protein product: CASREGLAGFTDTQYF.

The chain carries TRBV19 and TRBJ2-2; 7 nucleotides match TRBD1. Trimming at V came to 7 bases and at J to 5 bases, leaving 13 bases not matched to a gene. From germline, CDR1 is LNHDA and CDR2 SQIVND (reference sequence). This CDR3 is 16 amino acids long. CDR3 sequence (DNA): TGTGCCAGTACCCCGGCGACAGGGCGAGCTACCGGGGAGCTGTTTTTT. Its translation is CASTPATGRATGELFF.

This chain connects TRBV5-5 to TRBJ2-7, with 7 bases matching TRBD1. The J segment lost 4 bases and the V segment lost 0 bases, leaving 7 bases of the junction unmatched. Germline loops: CDR1 SGHKS, CDR2 YYEKEE (reference sequence). The CDR3 covers 15 residues. The CDR3: CASSLAAIRGYEQYF. As DNA, the CDR3 is TGTGCCAGCAGCTTGGCCGCGATCAGGGGGTACGAGCAGTACTTC.

This clone was observed a single time. The chain combines TRBV5-1 with TRBJ1-1, with TRBD1 identical over 10 bases. Trimming took 4 bases from V and 0 from J; bases not matched to a gene: 9. This CDR3 comprises 17 residues. Germline CDR1 and CDR2: SGHRS and YFSETQ. The DNA of the CDR3 is TGCGCCAGCAGCCCACTGACAGGGGGCGGAGTGAACACTGAAGCTTTCTTT. Its translation: CASSPLTGGGVNTEAFF.

J is TRBJ2-2 and V is TRBV5-1; D may be TRBD2 (7 bases). CDR1 and CDR2 (germline): SGHRS, YFSETQ. V lost 7 bases and J lost 4, with 14 bases in between. This CDR3 has 14 amino acids. The CDR3 sequence: CASGGGDATGELFF. The DNA for the CDR3 is TGCGCCAGCGGAGGGGGGGACGCCACCGGGGAGCTGTTTTTT.

The chain is built from TRBV7-8 and TRBJ2-7, with 11 bases identical to TRBD2. Germline CDR1 is SGHVS and CDR2 is FQNEAQ. J lost 7 bases, V lost 2 bases, and 7 bases had no gene match. This CDR3 has 15 residues. The CDR3 spells CASSLMTSGIEEQYF. In DNA, the CDR3 is TGTGCCAGCAGCTTAATGACTAGCGGGATCGAGGAGCAGTACTTC.

This chain links TRBV7-3 with TRBJ2-7; 7 bases align to TRBD1. The trim removed 1 base at V and 4 bases at J, leaving 7 bases unmatched. Germline CDR1 is SGHTA and CDR2 is FQGTGA. CDR3 size: 15 residues. Written as DNA, the CDR3 is TGTGCCAGCAGCTTAAAACAGGGGATTCGGTACGAGCAGTACTTC. It codes for CASSLKQGIRYEQYF.

The rearrangement joins TRBV9 to TRBJ2-1; tentative D call: TRBD2 (5 bases). CDR1 is SGDLS and CDR2 is YYNGEE in the germline V gene. Trimming took off 4 bases at V and 9 bases at J, with 17 bases between the two ends. The CDR3 sequence is 14 residues long. Here the CDR3 reads CASSPGARVPEQFF. Written as DNA, the CDR3 is TGTGCCAGCAGCCCCGGAGCGAGGGTACCTGAGCAGTTCTTC. Drawing the rest from reference TRBV9 and TRBJ2-1, the complete variable domain is DSGVTQTPKHLITATGQRVTLRCSPRSGDLSVYWYQQSLDQGLQFLIQYYNGEERAKGNILERFSAQQFPDLHSELNLSSLELGDSALYFCASSPGARVPEQFFGPGTRLTVL.

This sequence joins TRBV28 and TRBJ2-3; 8 bases align to TRBD2. Germline CDR1 MDHEN, CDR2 SYDVKM. This CDR3 spans 15 amino acids. Losses at the gene ends were 3 bases for V and 4 bases for J; bases not matched to a gene: 6. In nucleotides, the CDR3 is TGTGCCAGCAGTTTGGCGGGAGCGGGGGCAGATACGCAGTATTTT. The encoded protein is CASSLAGAGADTQYF.

CDR3 sequence reads: CSGWNGGLFF. DNA of the CDR3: TGCAGCGGATGGAACGGAGGACTGTTTTTT. The chain combines TRBV29-1 with TRBJ1-4; D ambiguous. This CDR3 has 10 residues. In germline, CDR1 is SQVTM, CDR2 ANQGSEA. V lost 7 bases to trimming and J lost 13 bases, with 13 bases between them.

This sequence joins TRBV30 and TRBJ2-3; no clear D gene. CDR3 size: 11 residues. V was clipped by 2 bases and J by 4 bases, with 4 bases between them. Germline V gene data show CDR1 as GTSNPN and CDR2 as SVGIG (reference sequence). CDR3 region: CAWSSADTQYF. DNA for the CDR3: TGTGCCTGGAGTTCAGCAGATACGCAGTATTTT.

In its sample, this clone was seen once. The rearrangement joins TRBV5-6 to TRBJ2-6; no definite D call. This CDR3 has 16 amino acids. Deletions cut 0 bases from V and 4 bases from J, with 11 bases between. CDR1 is SGHDT and CDR2 is YYEEEE in the germline V gene. CDR3 sequence: CASSLGHSTGANVLTF. Here the CDR3 DNA reads TGTGCCAGCAGCTTGGGACATTCAACCGGGGCCAACGTCCTGACTTTC. Full variable domain (remainder filled in from reference TRBV5-6 and TRBJ2-6): DAGVTQSPTHLIKTRGQQVTLRCSPKSGHDTVSWYQQALGQGPQFIFQYYEEEERQRGNFPDRFSGHQFPNYSSELNVNALLLGDSALYLCASSLGHSTGANVLTFGAGSRLTVL.

Here the CDR3 reads CASSRDLSSYEQYF. The CDR3 region has the DNA TGTGCCAGCAGCCGGGACTTAAGCTCCTACGAGCAGTACTTC. The rearrangement joins TRBV14 to TRBJ2-7; TRBD2 is a possible D gene (6 bases). CDR1 SGHDN and CDR2 FVKESK come from the germline V gene. There are 14 residues in the CDR3. V lost 4 bases and J 0 bases, leaving 10 bases between the germline ends.

The rearrangement links TRBV19 to TRBJ2-7, with TRBD1 matching over 9 bases. Germline CDR1 LNHDA, CDR2 SQIVND (reference sequence). The J segment lost 3 bases and the V segment lost 5 bases, leaving 11 bases of the junction unmatched. There are 16 residues in the CDR3. CDR3 amino acids: CASSVAGTGIFYEQYF. The CDR3 DNA follows: TGTGCCAGTAGTGTTGCCGGGACAGGGATCTTCTACGAGCAGTACTTC.